One and the same sample provided the 26 T cell receptor beta chains below, sequenced in a study of blood T cell repertoires in COVID-19 (dated by TCRdb to 2018 to 2020). Preparation of the library involved the immunoSEQ multiplex PCR assay. TCRdb mirrors the immuneACCESS table, restricted to in-frame sequences. Some clones are absent from its copies; in checked studies, under half trace to an unresolved V gene, and the reason for the others is unknown. The sample table contains 110,000 to 150,000 clones; only one count was recorded for 84% of them. The leading ten clones occupy 4.5% to 5.5% of the sample. The specimen sequenced was PBMCs or T cells enriched from blood (not recorded which). These TCRs come from a man in his forties with acute COVID-19.

This clone has just a few counts. The chain is built from TRBV28 and TRBJ2-1; 11 bases line up with TRBD2. Germline-derived CDR1 and CDR2 are MDHEN and SYDVKM. The CDR3 spans 17 residues. The trim removed 5 bases at V and 12 bases at J, leaving 18 bases unmatched. Written as DNA, the CDR3 is TGTGCCAGCAGTCTGGCCGGGGTTAGCGGGAGGGCCAGGGGGCAGTTCTTC. Translation gives CASSLAGVSGRARGQFF.

The chain links TRBV6-2 or TRBV6-3 to TRBJ1-5, with a tentative D call TRBD1 (6 bases). The CDR3 is 18 amino acids. Germline CDR1 and CDR2: MNHEY and SVGEGT. V was cut by 2 bases and J by 7 bases, with 24 bases left in between. CDR3 in amino acids: CASSYTRRGAGHGQPQHF. CDR3 DNA: TGTGCCAGCAGTTACACCCGACGGGGGGCAGGACACGGGCAGCCCCAGCATTTT.

This sequence joins TRBV21-1 and TRBJ2-7; the table's D call, TRBD1, has no DNA check behind it. TRBV21-1 is a known pseudogene. The CDR3 extends over 16 amino acids. The CDR3 DNA sequence: TGTGCCAGCAGCAAAGAATGGCGACAGAGCCCCTACGAGCAGTACTTC. Its protein is CASSKEWRQSPYEQYF.

This clone was seen only once. The rearrangement joins TRBV6-5 to TRBJ2-7; D perhaps matches TRBD1 (6 bases). This CDR3 is built from 16 residues. Trimming removed 0 bases from V and 3 bases from J, with 15 bases in between. Germline values: CDR1 MNHEY, CDR2 SVGAGI. CDR3 residues: CASSYSRTGLLYEQYF. In DNA form, the CDR3 reads TGTGCCAGCAGTTACTCGCGAACAGGGCTCCTCTACGAGCAGTACTTC.

This sequence joins TRBV7-9 and TRBJ1-1; D is undetermined. Trimming left V 5 bases short and J 3 bases short, with 16 bases between. The V gene's germline CDR1 is SEHNR and CDR2 FQNEAQ (reference sequence). The CDR3 is 15 residues long. The CDR3 nucleotides read TGTGCCAGCAGCCTAGACGAGGGTTCGTACACTGAAGCTTTCTTT. Encoded protein: CASSLDEGSYTEAFF.

CDR3 bases: TGCGCCAGTAAAGAGGGGACAAGGTTCGATGGCTACACCTTC. Translation: CASKEGTRFDGYTF. This chain joins TRBV5-1 and TRBJ1-2, with D possibly being TRBD1 (6 bases). The germline CDR1 and CDR2 sequences are SGHRS and YFSETQ. There are 14 residues in the CDR3. Trimming left V 8 bases short and J 6 bases short, with 20 bases between.

This clone occurred a few times. This sequence joins TRBV7-8 and TRBJ2-5, with D uncertain. From germline, CDR1 is SGHVS and CDR2 FQNEAQ. The V end lost 3 bases, the J end lost 2 bases, and 10 bases lay between the germline ends. This CDR3 is 14 amino acids long. In DNA form, the CDR3 reads TGTGCCAGCAGCTTTCGACGGAGTCAAGAGACCCAGTACTTC. Its translation: CASSFRRSQETQYF.

The chain uses TRBV15 and TRBJ2-2; a possible D gene is TRBD2 (6 bases). From germline, CDR1 is LNHNV and CDR2 YYDKDF (reference sequence). The germline V and J ends were trimmed by 0 bases and 6 bases, with 8 bases remaining between them. This CDR3 contains 14 residues. This chain's CDR3 is CATSREGGSGELFF. The CDR3 DNA follows: TGTGCCACCAGCAGAGAAGGAGGGTCCGGGGAGCTGTTTTTT.

V gene TRBV7-8 combines with J gene TRBJ2-7, with 15 bases matching TRBD2. The V gene's germline CDR1 is SGHVS and CDR2 FQNEAQ. The CDR3 has 19 amino acids. The ends lost 4 bases at V and 2 bases at J; junction bases unmatched: 12. The CDR3, as DNA: TGTGCCAGCAGCTCCCGCCCGGGACTAGCGGGAGGTCAGACCTACGAGCAGTACTTC. Amino acids: CASSSRPGLAGGQTYEQYF.

CDR3 in amino acids: CASSQRGTRNTEAFF. The CDR3 DNA is TGTGCCAGCAGCCAAAGGGGGACAAGAAACACTGAAGCTTTCTTT. J is TRBJ1-1 and V is TRBV28; a weak D match, TRBD1 (6 bases). The germline V and J ends were trimmed by 6 bases and 2 bases, with 16 bases remaining between them. CDR1 is MDHEN, CDR2 SYDVKM, per germline. The CDR3 contains 15 residues.

V gene TRBV30 combines with J gene TRBJ1-3, with 8 bases identical to TRBD1. CDR1 and CDR2 from the germline V gene are GTSNPN and SVGIG (reference sequence). The CDR3 has 16 amino acids. With 2 bases clipped from V and 2 bases from J, the junction kept 8 bases outside the gene matches. CDR3 loop: CAWSSTGEIAGNTIYF. The CDR3 nucleotides read TGTGCCTGGAGTTCGACAGGGGAGATAGCTGGAAACACCATATATTTT. Full variable domain (rest looked up from reference TRBV30 and TRBJ1-3): SQTIHQWPATLVQPVGSPLSLECTVEGTSNPNLYWYRQAAGRGLQLLFYSVGIGQISSEVPQNLSASRPQDRQFILSSKKLLLSDSGFYLCAWSSTGEIAGNTIYFGEGSWLTVV.

The chain couples TRBV12-3 or TRBV12-4 to TRBJ2-7; D not resolved. Trimming cost V 3 bases and J 3 bases, with 3 bases left between them. The CDR3 is 11 amino acids. This CDR3 is CASSFYYEQYF. Here the CDR3 DNA reads TGTGCCAGCAGTTTCTACTACGAGCAGTACTTC.

V usage is TRBV5-1 and J usage is TRBJ2-7; no clear D. The CDR3 sequence is 13 residues long. V was cut by 0 bases and J by 5 bases, with 9 bases left in between. Germline assignment: CDR1 SGHRS and CDR2 YFSETQ. DNA of the CDR3: TGCGCCAGCAGCTTGGATGTTTTAGACGAGCAGTACTTC. It yields the protein CASSLDVLDEQYF.

This clone was seen a few times. The gene calls are TRBV5-6 and TRBJ2-7; 7 bases align to TRBD1. Germline loops: CDR1 SGHDT, CDR2 YYEEEE. After removal of 6 bases from V and 5 bases from J, the junction contained 5 bases not matched to a gene. There are 12 residues in the CDR3. DNA for the CDR3: TGTGCCAGCACCGGACAGGCAAACGAGCAGTACTTC. It encodes CASTGQANEQYF. Complete variable domain (other parts from reference TRBV5-6 and TRBJ2-7): DAGVTQSPTHLIKTRGQQVTLRCSPKSGHDTVSWYQQALGQGPQFIFQYYEEEERQRGNFPDRFSGHQFPNYSSELNVNALLLGDSALYLCASTGQANEQYFGPGTRLTVT.

This clone was counted a single time. The chain uses TRBV12-5 and TRBJ2-1, with 11 bases identical to TRBD1. CDR3 length equals 15 residues. In germline, CDR1 is LGHNT, CDR2 FRNRAP. Trimming removed 7 bases from V and 3 bases from J; junction bases left unmatched: 5. In nucleotides, the CDR3 is TGTGCTAGTGCCAAGGGGACAGGGGGCTACAATGAGCAGTTCTTC. This gives the protein CASAKGTGGYNEQFF.

This clone appeared a single time. CDR3 coding DNA: TGCGCCAGCAGCGCTCCTTCAGGGGGCGCCTATGGCTACACCTTC. It is translated as CASSAPSGGAYGYTF. The chain links TRBV4-1 to TRBJ1-2; TRBD1 matches 8 bases. Germline loops: CDR1 MGHRA, CDR2 YSYEKL. The CDR3 spans 15 residues. V gave up 5 bases and J gave up 4 bases; unmatched junction bases: 9.

V and J are TRBV27 and TRBJ2-7; D may be TRBD1 (5 bases). Germline lookup yields CDR1 MNHEY and CDR2 SMNVEV (reference sequence). CDR3 size: 13 residues. Deletions cut 5 bases from V and 2 bases from J, with 10 bases between. CDR3 sequence reads: CASSTQGPYEQYF. DNA of the CDR3: TGTGCCAGCAGTACTCAGGGTCCCTACGAGCAGTACTTC.

Concerning this clone itself: Distinct nucleotide sequences in the sample also encode this CDR3. V usage is TRBV6-5 and J usage is TRBJ2-2, with D possibly TRBD1 on 7 matching bases. V was cut by 3 bases and J by 3 bases, with 11 bases left in between. This CDR3 has 15 amino acids. Germline CDR1 reads MNHEY; CDR2 reads SVGAGI. This CDR3 is CASSYGGTDTGELFF. The DNA for the CDR3 is TGTGCCAGCAGTTATGGCGGGACAGACACCGGGGAGCTGTTTTTT.

This clone was recorded a few times. The gene calls are TRBV11-2 and TRBJ2-5, with 11 bases that match TRBD2. This CDR3 has 15 amino acids. V trimming: 6 bases; J trimming: 4 bases; junction bases outside the gene matches: 7. CDR1 is SGHAT, CDR2 FQNNGV, per germline. CDR3 bases: TGTGCCAGCAGACTTAGCGGGGGGGCTCTAGAGACCCAGTACTTC. Residues: CASRLSGGALETQYF.

This clone has only a few counts. The J gene is TRBJ2-7, the V gene TRBV7-9, with TRBD1 identical over 9 bases. Per germline, CDR1 SEHNR and CDR2 FQNEAQ (reference sequence). The V segment lost 2 bases and the J segment 3 bases; nucleotides outside the gene matches: 5. The CDR3 extends over 15 amino acids. The CDR3 here is CASSLSGTGRYEQYF. The CDR3 DNA reads as TGTGCCAGCAGCTTATCTGGGACAGGGCGCTACGAGCAGTACTTC.

The chain uses TRBV12-2 and TRBJ1-2; the table calls TRBD1, which could not be checked here. TRBV12-2 is a pseudogene. The CDR3 extends over 18 amino acids. The CDR3 is CASRLGWTGGVRDYGYTF. The CDR3 coding sequence is TGTGCAAGTCGCTTAGGATGGACAGGGGGCGTACGCGACTATGGCTACACCTTC.

DNA for the CDR3: TGCGCCAGCAGCTTGGGGGCCAACCGAGACACCATATATTTT. Its protein is CASSLGANRDTIYF. The rearrangement links TRBV5-1 to TRBJ1-3; D remains ambiguous. The germline gives CDR1 SGHRS, CDR2 YFSETQ. The CDR3 runs 14 residues. The ends were cut back, 0 bases at V and 8 bases at J, with 12 bases in the middle. Looking up the rest from reference TRBV5-1 and TRBJ1-3 gives the full variable domain: KAGVTQTPRYLIKTRGQQVTLSCSPISGHRSVSWYQQTPGQGLQFLFEYFSETQRNKGNFPGRFSGRQFSNSRSEMNVSTLELGDSALYLCASSLGANRDTIYFGEGSWLTVV.

This clone was counted a single time. The chain is built from TRBV4-1 and TRBJ1-4; weak D call: TRBD1 (5 bases). The CDR3 sequence is 15 residues long. The V end lost 4 bases, the J end lost 2 bases, and 11 bases lay between the germline ends. Germline assignment: CDR1 MGHRA and CDR2 YSYEKL. CDR3 sequence reads: CASSPRVGTNEKLFF. CDR3 bases: TGCGCCAGCAGCCCCAGGGTTGGGACTAATGAAAAACTGTTTTTT.

The chain has TRBV7-2 and TRBJ2-2, with D maybe TRBD2 (6 bases). The V gene lost 2 bases and the J gene lost 6 bases, with 13 bases spanning the gap. This CDR3 has 15 amino acids. Germline V CDR1 and CDR2: SGHTA, FQGNSA. In DNA form, the CDR3 reads TGTGCCAGCAGCTTAAGGCGGGAAATCGCCGGGGAGCTGTTTTTT. It codes for CASSLRREIAGELFF.

The rearrangement links TRBV7-2 to TRBJ2-7, with 9 bases lining up with TRBD1. After removal of 5 bases from V and 4 bases from J, the junction contained 6 bases not matched to a gene. In germline, CDR1 is SGHTA, CDR2 FQGNSA. This CDR3 has 14 residues. This chain's CDR3 is CASSGTGTGYEQYF. The CDR3 nucleotides read TGTGCCAGCAGCGGCACCGGGACAGGGTACGAGCAGTACTTC.

J is TRBJ1-5 and V is TRBV19; weak D call: TRBD1 (5 bases). V lost 6 bases to trimming and J lost 2 bases, with 14 bases between them. CDR3 length: 15 residues. In germline, CDR1 is LNHDA, CDR2 SQIVND (reference sequence). This CDR3 reads CASRAGQRGNQPQHF. As DNA, the CDR3 is TGTGCCAGTAGGGCGGGGCAGCGGGGCAATCAGCCCCAGCATTTT.